A single sample gave rise to the 30 T cell receptor beta chains below, sequenced in a study of tumor-infiltrating lymphocytes in primary liver carcinoma. From unsorted bulk tissue weighing about 17-30 mg, DNA and RNA were co-extracted. The input was 450 to 500 ng total RNA; TCR beta cDNA was made from it with a constant-region primer. ARM-PCR was slightly modified, and three nested multiplex PCR rounds with it gave rise to the TCR beta libraries. Researchers ran the first two PCR rounds for approximately 10 cycles each with TRBV1-TRBV30 forward primers and a C-beta reverse primer. TCRdb passed the multiplex PCR reads through MiXCR, listing each CDR3 protein once. Among around 79,000 distinct CDR3 sequences listed, about three quarters were seen once. The sample consisted of tumor-adjacent normal liver tissue. All receptors come from a man aged 40-55 years with primary liver carcinoma and hepatitis B virus infection.

For this clonotype: One base away lies a much larger clone, so this may be a sequencing read error. The chain couples TRBV11-2 to TRBJ2-5; no reliable D call. This CDR3 contains 13 residues. Germline V lookup: CDR1 SGHAT, CDR2 FQNNGV. V lost 4 bases and J 5 bases, leaving 11 bases between the germline ends. The CDR3 sequence is CASSSYFLETQYF. DNA of the CDR3: TGTGCCAGCAGCTCATATTTTCTGGAGACCCAGTACTTC.

This clonotype was detected once. This may arise from a read error, as a much more abundant clone is one base away. The genes are TRBV10-3 and TRBJ1-5, with TRBD1 identical over 7 bases. The CDR3 covers 13 residues. Germline V gives CDR1 ENHRY, CDR2 SYGVKD. J lost 12 bases, V lost 10 bases, and 15 bases had no gene match. The DNA for the CDR3 is TGTGCCACGACCGGGACAGACCAGGCGCACCAGCATTTT. It translates to CATTGTDQAHQHF.

This clonotype has a handful of counts. The chain employs TRBV4-2 and TRBJ1-5; D is undetermined. This CDR3 is built from 18 residues. Germline V CDR1 and CDR2: LGHNA, YNFKEQ. Trimming shortened V by 4 bases and J by 6 bases, and 25 bases separated the two germline ends. CDR3 sequence: CASSPHLRGGTWPQPQHF. The CDR3 DNA reads TGTGCCAGCAGCCCCCACCTACGAGGAGGCACATGGCCTCAGCCCCAGCATTTT.

This clonotype was picked up a small number of times. The chain uses TRBV4-1 and TRBJ2-7; 15 bases agree with TRBD2. This CDR3 is 19 amino acids long. Germline-derived CDR1 and CDR2 are MGHRA and YSYEKL. V shed 4 bases and J 3 bases; nucleotides not matched to a gene: 13. The CDR3 nucleotides are TGCGCCAGCAGCCCGTCGGGACTAGCGGGAGGTGCTCCTCTCTACGAGCAGTACTTC. Protein sequence: CASSPSGLAGGAPLYEQYF.

On this clonotype itself: This may stem from a read error, because a much larger clone lies one nucleotide away. In DNA, the CDR3 is TGTGCCAGCAGGCATCTGGCGGGAGATACCTTAGATACGCAGTATTTT. This gives the protein CASRHLAGDTLDTQYF. The chain recombines TRBV7-6 with TRBJ2-3; 7 bases are a match to TRBD2. Germline trimming cut 6 bases from V and 5 bases from J; bases unmatched to any gene: 14. Germline V gives CDR1 SGHVS, CDR2 FNYEAQ. The CDR3 extends over 16 amino acids.

As concerns this clonotype: A much larger clone is a single base away; this may be a read error. The CDR3 sequence: CASSLGRRLAGLNDQFF. CDR3 sequence (DNA): TGTGCCAGCAGTTTAGGCAGAAGACTAGCGGGCCTCAATGATCAGTTCTTC. The chain joins TRBV28 to TRBJ2-1; 10 nucleotides match TRBD2. The CDR3 sequence is 17 residues long. CDR1 MDHEN and CDR2 SYDVKM come from the germline V gene.

The chain combines TRBV29-1 with TRBJ1-1; D remains unclear. Germline CDR1 reads SQVTM; CDR2 reads ANQGSEA. This CDR3 comprises 13 residues. CDR3 DNA sequence: TGCGGCGATTTGACGCCAATGAACACTGAAGCTTTCTTT. Protein product: CGDLTPMNTEAFF.

In the case of this clonotype: This may be a read error, as it is one base from a much larger clone. The genes are TRBV5-4 and TRBJ2-1; 7 nucleotides line up with TRBD1. Losses at the gene ends were 4 bases for V and 6 bases for J; bases not matched to a gene: 13. CDR3 length equals 16 residues. The germline gives CDR1 SGHNT, CDR2 YYREEE (reference sequence). In DNA, the CDR3 is TGTGCCAGCAGCACTCCGGGACAGCTCCCCTGCAATGAGCAGTTCTTC. Residues: CASSTPGQLPCNEQFF. Filled out from reference TRBV5-4 and TRBJ2-1, the complete variable domain reads ETGVTQSPTHLIKTRGQQVTLRCSSQSGHNTVSWYQQALGQGPQFIFQYYREEENGRGNFPPRFSGLQFPNYSSELNVNALELDDSALYLCASSTPGQLPCNEQFFGPGTRLTVL.

This clonotype has only one observation. The chain recombines TRBV6-1 with TRBJ2-5; D not resolved. The CDR3 contains 14 residues. CDR1 is MNHNS and CDR2 is SASEGT in the germline V gene. V was clipped by 0 bases and J by 6 bases, with 11 bases between them. The CDR3: CASSEAGGRQTQYF. Written as DNA, the CDR3 is TGTGCCAGCAGTGAAGCGGGTGGCAGACAGACCCAGTACTTC.

As for this clonotype: Germline is not matched at one junction end, which may reflect a read error. The chain combines TRBV13 with TRBJ1-4; D remains unclear. Germline V gene sequence: CDR1 PRHDT, CDR2 FYEKMQ (reference sequence). The CDR3 is 17 amino acids. In DNA form, the CDR3 reads TGTGCCAACAGCTTCCGTCAGGCCGCGGCCACTAATGAAAAACTGTTTTTT. Its translation is CANSFRQAAATNEKLFF. Looking up the rest from reference TRBV13 and TRBJ1-4 gives the full variable domain: AAGVIQSPRHLIKEKRETATLKCYPIPRHDTVYWYQQGPGQDPQFLISFYEKMQSDKGSIPDRFSAQQFSDYHSELNMSSLELGDSALYFCANSFRQAAATNEKLFFGSGTQLSVL.

As for this clonotype: This may come from a read error, since a much larger clone is one base off. The chain links TRBV7-2 to TRBJ2-1; D call uncertain. CDR1 SGHTA and CDR2 FQGNSA come from the germline V gene. The CDR3 totals 12 residues. This CDR3 reads CVSSDLNNEQFF. DNA of the CDR3: TGTGTCAGCAGCGATTTAAACAATGAGCAGTTCTTC.

Ten or more counts support this clonotype. The chain links TRBV7-8 to TRBJ2-3, with TRBD1 matching 7 bases. This CDR3 has 14 amino acids. Germline CDR1 SGHVS, CDR2 FQNEAQ. V lost 5 bases to trimming and J lost 4 bases; unmatched junction nucleotides: 6. Here the CDR3 reads CASSEDRPPDTQYF. The CDR3 DNA sequence: TGTGCCAGCAGCGAGGACAGGCCGCCAGATACGCAGTATTTT.

This rearrangement joins TRBV6-1 to TRBJ2-5; no clear D. V gave up 7 bases and J gave up 5 bases, with 23 bases separating them. This CDR3 has 16 amino acids. Germline V gene sequence: CDR1 MNHNS, CDR2 SASEGT. The CDR3 nucleotides read TGTGCCAGCAATGACCTTACCAGGCACCTCCATGAGACCCAGTACTTC. Translation: CASNDLTRHLHETQYF.

Comment on this clonotype: Since a much larger clone is just one base distant, this may be a read error. The gene calls are TRBV4-3 and TRBJ1-1; D perhaps matches TRBD1 (5 bases). Germline V gene data show CDR1 as LGHNA and CDR2 as YSLEER. The CDR3 runs 13 residues. In DNA form, the CDR3 reads TGCGCCTGCAGCCCACAACGGGGGACTGAAGCTTTCTTT. It translates to CACSPQRGTEAFF.

Comments on this clonotype: Lacking the conserved final phenylalanine or tryptophan, this CDR3 likely reflects a read error. V usage is TRBV5-4 and J usage is TRBJ2-2; possible D gene TRBD1, 6 bases. Per the germline V gene, CDR1 is SGHNT and CDR2 is YYREEE (reference sequence). CDR3 length: 15 amino acids. V was cut by 2 bases and J by 5 bases, with 13 bases left in between. In DNA form, the CDR3 reads TGTGCCAGCAGCTTACAGGGCTTGGGAACCGGGGAGCTGTTTTTA. Protein: CASSLQGLGTGELFL.

To note about this clonotype: One end of the junction is discordant with germline, which a read error may explain. The chain carries TRBV29-1 and TRBJ1-1; D call uncertain. The germline gives CDR1 SQVTM, CDR2 ANQGSEA. The CDR3 runs 14 residues. In DNA, the CDR3 is TGCAGCGTTGAGGAGACGCCGTCCTCGCCTGAAGTTTTCTTT. It translates to CSVEETPSSPEVFF.

Of note for this clonotype: The junction differs from germline at one of its ends, possibly a read error. The rearrangement uses TRBV6-2 or TRBV6-3 and TRBJ1-5; 7 bases map to TRBD1. The V gene's germline CDR1 is MNHEY and CDR2 SVGEGT. This CDR3 is 17 amino acids long. In DNA, the CDR3 is TGTGGCAGCAGTTACAGCCTCAGGGGGGCAATAACTGAGCCCCAGCATTTT. Residues: CGSSYSLRGAITEPQHF.

This clonotype is a singleton in its sample. An end of the junction does not agree with germline; a read error may underlie this. The J gene is TRBJ2-2, the V gene TRBV6-6; D not certain. The CDR3 has 17 residues. Germline V gene sequence: CDR1 MNHNY, CDR2 SVGAGI (reference sequence). DNA of the CDR3: TGTGTCAGCACCCCAAGAGGTTGGGTCACGGATACGAGGGAGCTGTTTTTT. It translates to CVSTPRGWVTDTRELFF.

As concerns this clonotype: Germline and junction disagree at one end, which may indicate a read error. V gene TRBV7-3 combines with J gene TRBJ2-2; TRBD1 or TRBD2 may be the D gene (5 bases each). Germline V gene sequence: CDR1 SGHTA, CDR2 FQGTGA. The CDR3 is 16 amino acids. The DNA for the CDR3 is TGTGTCAGCAGCGTTTCGGGACCCCGAGAAACCGGGGAGCTGTTTTTT. This sequence encodes CVSSVSGPRETGELFF.

This clonotype was detected many times. A single base separates this from a much larger clone, so it may be a read error. It is likely a read error, because the conserved phenylalanine at the end of the CDR3 is missing. V usage is TRBV29-1 and J usage is TRBJ1-2, with a possible D match to TRBD1 (5 bases). The germline V gene has CDR1 SQVTM and CDR2 ANQGSEA. V was trimmed by 0 bases and J by 3 bases, leaving 8 bases between them. CDR3 size: 13 residues. CDR3 residues: CSVEDGDDYGYTL. CDR3 DNA: TGCAGCGTTGAAGATGGGGACGACTATGGCTACACCCTC.

A remark on this clonotype: A read error may produce the germline difference seen at one junction end. The chain recombines TRBV11-2 with TRBJ2-3; weak D call: TRBD2 (6 bases). This CDR3 is built from 15 residues. CDR1 is SGHAT, CDR2 FQNNGV, per germline. The CDR3 DNA reads as TGTGCCAGCGGCTTCTACGGGGGTAGCACAGATATACAGTATTTT. Residues: CASGFYGGSTDIQYF.

This chain connects TRBV29-1 to TRBJ1-1; D is perhaps TRBD1 (5 bases). V shed 6 bases and J shed 5 bases, with 22 bases lying between them. Germline assignment: CDR1 SQVTM and CDR2 ANQGSEA. The CDR3 runs to 15 residues. The CDR3 DNA reads as TGCAGCGTAGGTCCAGGGTGGGGGATGAGGACTGAAGCTTTCTTT. Amino acids: CSVGPGWGMRTEAFF.

This clonotype was counted only a few times. This chain joins TRBV20-1 and TRBJ1-5; no definite D call. The ends were cut back, 0 bases at V and 9 bases at J, with 6 bases in the middle. This CDR3 comprises 11 residues. From germline, CDR1 is DFQATT and CDR2 SNEGSKA (reference sequence). CDR3 sequence (DNA): TGCAGTGCTAGAGAATATCTGCCCCAGCATTTT. It encodes CSAREYLPQHF.

This clonotype is labeled medium-sized (0.01 to 0.1%). The V and J genes are TRBV12-3 or TRBV12-4 and TRBJ2-7; D perhaps matches TRBD1 (6 bases). V lost 5 bases and J lost 4, with 12 bases in between. CDR3 length: 13 residues. In DNA, the CDR3 is TGTGCCAGCAGTCTTTTACAGGGTTACGAGCAGTACTTC. This gives the protein CASSLLQGYEQYF.

A word on this clonotype: A junction end diverges from the germline sequence, so it may reflect a read error. The genes are TRBV12-3 or TRBV12-4 and TRBJ2-7, with 8 bases that match TRBD2. The CDR3 is made up of 19 amino acids. In DNA form, the CDR3 reads TGTGCCAGTAGTTTCCCAAGGGTGAAGCGGGAGCGCTTATCCTACGAGCAGTACTTC. Residues: CASSFPRVKRERLSYEQYF.

Concerning this clonotype itself: A much larger clone sits a single nucleotide away, making a read error possible. The rearrangement links TRBV28 to TRBJ2-3; 10 bases are shared with TRBD1. V was clipped by 7 bases and J by 8 bases; unmatched bases: 15. This CDR3 comprises 16 residues. Germline CDR1 MDHEN, CDR2 SYDVKM. CDR3 loop: CASNRAGQGIGGTQYF. The CDR3 region has the DNA TGTGCCAGCAACCGGGCGGGACAGGGGATAGGAGGTACGCAGTATTTT.

Remarks on this clonotype: At one of its ends the junction is not consistent with the germline gene, which may arise from a read error. The CDR3 nucleotides are TGTGTCAGCAGCTTGGATTACGGGGGGGTCTATGGCTACACCTTC. This encodes CVSSLDYGGVYGYTF. The rearrangement joins TRBV5-4 to TRBJ1-2; maybe TRBD1 (5 bases). CDR1 is SGHNT, CDR2 YYREEE, per germline (reference sequence). This CDR3 has 15 amino acids.

This clonotype was detected a few times. The CDR3 loop is CASSQAGVGYNEQFF. CDR3 nucleotides: TGTGCCAGCAGCCAAGCGGGAGTAGGCTACAATGAGCAGTTCTTC. The V call is TRBV9, the J call TRBJ2-1; 8 bases line up with TRBD2. The CDR3 has 15 amino acids. Losses at the gene ends were 4 bases for V and 3 bases for J; bases not matched to a gene: 6. Germline CDR1 and CDR2: SGDLS and YYNGEE.

The genes are TRBV20-1 and TRBJ2-1; D is perhaps TRBD1 (6 bases). Germline V CDR1 and CDR2: DFQATT, SNEGSKA (reference sequence). Trimming removed 6 bases from V and 5 bases from J, with 23 bases in between. The CDR3 length is 16 residues. This chain's CDR3 is CSAIRGGPWDNNEQFF. The CDR3 nucleotides read TGCAGTGCAATCAGAGGGGGACCCTGGGATAACAATGAGCAGTTCTTC.

A note on this clonotype: At one of its ends the junction is not consistent with the germline gene, which may arise from a read error. This chain uses TRBV6-1 with TRBJ2-7; D may correspond to TRBD1 or TRBD2 (6 bases each). The CDR3 is made up of 15 amino acids. CDR1 is MNHNS, CDR2 SASEGT, per germline. CDR3 nucleotides: TGTACCAGCAGCCTGGGGGGCAGTAGCTCCGACGAGCGGTACTTC. As protein: CTSSLGGSSSDERYF.